Below, 7 T cell receptor beta chains from the same sample are listed, as sequenced in a study of cytomegalovirus exposure and HLA in healthy donors. The PCR employed 60 Vbeta primers together with 13 Jbeta primers. Only in-frame clones appear in the TCRdb table, and some are missing; sequencing was by immunoSEQ multiplex PCR. The listing records roughly 110,000 clones. What was sequenced was PBMCs. These receptors came from a man between 40 and 49 years old in good health and CMV-seropositive.

CDR3: CASSTGGVSRETQYF. The CDR3 region has the DNA TGTGCCAGCAGCACAGGGGGCGTAAGTCGGGAGACCCAGTACTTC. The chain combines TRBV28 with TRBJ2-5, with 9 nucleotides matching TRBD1. V trimming: 6 bases; J trimming: 5 bases; junction bases outside the gene matches: 10. The CDR3 spans 15 residues. Germline lookup yields CDR1 MDHEN and CDR2 SYDVKM.

The chain couples TRBV5-5 to TRBJ2-1; 7 positions match TRBD2. V dropped 5 bases and J dropped 3; count of bases not matched to a gene: 11. Germline CDR1 is SGHKS and CDR2 is YYEKEE (reference sequence). The CDR3 runs to 16 residues. This chain's CDR3 is CASSSGERELYNEQFF. The CDR3 nucleotides read TGTGCCAGCAGTAGTGGTGAGCGGGAACTCTACAATGAGCAGTTCTTC.

Of note for this clone: An end of the junction does not agree with germline; a read error may underlie this. The chain is built from TRBV5-1 and TRBJ2-1, with 7 bases that match TRBD1. The CDR3 has 15 amino acids. In germline, CDR1 is SGHRS, CDR2 YFSETQ. The chain's CDR3 is CASTLGQLPYNEQFF. The DNA of the CDR3 is TGCGCCAGCACCTTGGGACAGCTACCCTACAATGAGCAGTTCTTC.

The CDR3 here is CASSPSGRRTEAFF. The CDR3 DNA follows: TGTGCCAGCAGCCCCTCGGGCAGGAGGACTGAAGCTTTCTTT. The chain employs TRBV14 and TRBJ1-1; no reliable D call. V gave up 4 bases and J gave up 5 bases, with 14 bases separating them. CDR1 and CDR2 from the germline V gene are SGHDN and FVKESK. The CDR3 sequence is 14 residues long. Looking up the rest from reference TRBV14 and TRBJ1-1 gives the full variable domain: EAGVTQFPSHSVIEKGQTVTLRCDPISGHDNLYWYRRVMGKEIKFLLHFVKESKQDESGMPNNRFLAERTGGTYSTLKVQPAELEDSGVYFCASSPSGRRTEAFFGQGTRLTVV.

The rearrangement joins TRBV25-1 to TRBJ2-5; 7 positions agree with TRBD1. This CDR3 has 15 residues. The J segment lost 5 bases and the V segment lost 4 bases, leaving 10 bases of the junction unmatched. CDR1 is MGHDK, CDR2 SYGVNS, per germline. The CDR3 region is CASSARQGSRETQYF. CDR3 DNA sequence: TGTGCCAGCAGTGCCCGACAGGGTAGTAGGGAGACCCAGTACTTC.

This rearrangement joins TRBV14 to TRBJ2-7; weak D call: TRBD1 (6 bases). CDR3 length: 12 amino acids. Germline-derived CDR1 and CDR2 are SGHDN and FVKESK. Trimming stripped 4 bases from V and 6 bases from J, with 10 bases between. The CDR3 here is CASSPAGVEQYF. Here the CDR3 DNA reads TGTGCCAGCAGCCCAGCAGGGGTCGAGCAGTACTTC.

The V gene is TRBV7-8, the J gene TRBJ1-5; D is unclear. The length of the CDR3 is 13 residues. V gave up 1 base and J gave up 4 bases, with 5 bases separating them. CDR1 and CDR2 from the germline V gene are SGHVS and FQNEAQ. CDR3 region: CASSLDRNQPQHF. The DNA of the CDR3 is TGTGCCAGCAGCTTAGACAGAAATCAGCCCCAGCATTTT.